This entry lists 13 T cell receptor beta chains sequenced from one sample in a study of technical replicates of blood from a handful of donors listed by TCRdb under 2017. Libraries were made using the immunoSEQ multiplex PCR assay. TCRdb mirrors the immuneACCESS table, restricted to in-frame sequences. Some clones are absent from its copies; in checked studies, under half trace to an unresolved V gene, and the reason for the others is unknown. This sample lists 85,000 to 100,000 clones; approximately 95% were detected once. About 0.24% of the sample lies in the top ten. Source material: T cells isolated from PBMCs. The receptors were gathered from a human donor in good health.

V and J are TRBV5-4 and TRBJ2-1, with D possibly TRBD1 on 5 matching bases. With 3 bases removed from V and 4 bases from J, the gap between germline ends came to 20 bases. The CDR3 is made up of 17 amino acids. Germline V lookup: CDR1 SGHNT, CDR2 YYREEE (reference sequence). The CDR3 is CASSSALLPTGYNEQFF. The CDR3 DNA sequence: TGTGCCAGCAGCTCAGCACTGCTACCTACAGGTTACAATGAGCAGTTCTTC.

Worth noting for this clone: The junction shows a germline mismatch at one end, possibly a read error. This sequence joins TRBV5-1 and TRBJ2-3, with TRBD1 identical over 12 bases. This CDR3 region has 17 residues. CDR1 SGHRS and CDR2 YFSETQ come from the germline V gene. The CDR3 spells CASNLTGTGGFTDTQYF. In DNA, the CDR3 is TGCGCCAGCAACTTGACCGGGACAGGGGGCTTCACAGATACGCAGTATTTT. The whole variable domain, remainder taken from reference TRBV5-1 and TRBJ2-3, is KAGVTQTPRYLIKTRGQQVTLSCSPISGHRSVSWYQQTPGQGLQFLFEYFSETQRNKGNFPGRFSGRQFSNSRSEMNVSTLELGDSALYLCASNLTGTGGFTDTQYFGPGTRLTVL.

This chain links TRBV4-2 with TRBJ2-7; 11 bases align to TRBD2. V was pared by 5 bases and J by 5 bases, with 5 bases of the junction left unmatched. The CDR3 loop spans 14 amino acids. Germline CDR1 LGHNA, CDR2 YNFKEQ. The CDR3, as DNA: TGTGCCAGCAGCACTAGCGGGAGTATCCACGAGCAGTACTTC. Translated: CASSTSGSIHEQYF.

CDR3 residues: CASSAGQGPSSSRLAKNIQYF. The CDR3 nucleotides are TGCGCCAGCAGCGCTGGACAGGGCCCCTCCTCCTCAAGACTAGCCAAAAACATTCAGTACTTC. This chain joins TRBV5-1 and TRBJ2-4; 8 bases are a match to TRBD1. Per the germline V gene, CDR1 is SGHRS and CDR2 is YFSETQ. V shed 4 bases and J 0 bases; nucleotides not matched to a gene: 21. CDR3 length: 21 residues.

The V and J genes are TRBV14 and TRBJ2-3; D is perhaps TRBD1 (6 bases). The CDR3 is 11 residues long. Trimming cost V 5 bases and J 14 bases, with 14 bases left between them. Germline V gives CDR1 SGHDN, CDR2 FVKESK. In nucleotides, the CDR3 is TGTGCCAGCAGCAAGGCAGGGGCGGGGTATTTT. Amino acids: CASSKAGAGYF.

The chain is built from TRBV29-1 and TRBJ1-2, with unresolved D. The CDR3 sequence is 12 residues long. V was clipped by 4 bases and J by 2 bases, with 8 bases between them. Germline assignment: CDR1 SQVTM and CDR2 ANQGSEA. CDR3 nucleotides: TGCAGCGTTGTGGGAGACAACTATGGCTACACCTTC. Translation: CSVVGDNYGYTF. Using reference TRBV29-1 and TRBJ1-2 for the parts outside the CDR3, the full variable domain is SAVISQKPSRDICQRGTSLTIQCQVDSQVTMMFWYRQQPGQSLTLIATANQGSEATYESGFVIDKFPISRPNLTFSTLTVSNMSPEDSSIYLCSVVGDNYGYTFGSGTRLTVV.

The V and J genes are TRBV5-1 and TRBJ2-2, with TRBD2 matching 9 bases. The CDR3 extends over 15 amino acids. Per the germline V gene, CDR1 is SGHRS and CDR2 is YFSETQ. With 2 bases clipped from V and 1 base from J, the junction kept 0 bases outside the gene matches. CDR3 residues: CASSLAGGNTGELFF. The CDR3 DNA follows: TGCGCCAGCAGCTTAGCGGGAGGGAACACCGGGGAGCTGTTTTTT.

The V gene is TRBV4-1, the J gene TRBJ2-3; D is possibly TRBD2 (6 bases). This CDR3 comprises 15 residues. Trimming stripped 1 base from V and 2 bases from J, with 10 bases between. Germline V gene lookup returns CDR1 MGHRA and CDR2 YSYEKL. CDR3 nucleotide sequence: TGCGCCAGCAGCCAAGGTAGCGGACCCACAGATACGCAGTATTTT. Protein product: CASSQGSGPTDTQYF.

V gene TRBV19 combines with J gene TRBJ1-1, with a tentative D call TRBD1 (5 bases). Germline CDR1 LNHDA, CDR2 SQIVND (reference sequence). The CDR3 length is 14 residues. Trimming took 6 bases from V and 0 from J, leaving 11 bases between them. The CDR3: CASRYRSLNTEAFF. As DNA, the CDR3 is TGTGCCAGTAGGTACAGGAGTCTGAACACTGAAGCTTTCTTT. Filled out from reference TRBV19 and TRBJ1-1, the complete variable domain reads DGGITQSPKYLFRKEGQNVTLSCEQNLNHDAMYWYRQDPGQGLRLIYYSQIVNDFQKGDIAEGYSVSREKKESFPLTVTSAQKNPTAFYLCASRYRSLNTEAFFGQGTRLTVV.

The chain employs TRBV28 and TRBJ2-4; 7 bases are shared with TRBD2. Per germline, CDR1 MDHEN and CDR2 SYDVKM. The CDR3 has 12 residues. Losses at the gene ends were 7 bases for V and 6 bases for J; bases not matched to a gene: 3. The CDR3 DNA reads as TGTGCCAGCACCATAGCGGGAAACATTCAGTACTTC. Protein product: CASTIAGNIQYF.

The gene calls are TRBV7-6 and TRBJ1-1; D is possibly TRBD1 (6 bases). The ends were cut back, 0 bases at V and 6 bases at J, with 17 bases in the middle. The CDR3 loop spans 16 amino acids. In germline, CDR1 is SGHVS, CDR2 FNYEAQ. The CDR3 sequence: CASSLAGGAVPPEAFF. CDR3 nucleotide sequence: TGTGCCAGCAGCTTAGCGGGGGGGGCAGTTCCCCCTGAAGCTTTCTTT.

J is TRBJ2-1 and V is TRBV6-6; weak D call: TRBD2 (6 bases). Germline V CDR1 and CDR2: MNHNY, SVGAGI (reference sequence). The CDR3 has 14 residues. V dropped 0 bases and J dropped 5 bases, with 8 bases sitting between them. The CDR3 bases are TGTGCCAGCAGTTACTCGTTAGCGGACAATGAGCAGTTCTTC. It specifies CASSYSLADNEQFF.

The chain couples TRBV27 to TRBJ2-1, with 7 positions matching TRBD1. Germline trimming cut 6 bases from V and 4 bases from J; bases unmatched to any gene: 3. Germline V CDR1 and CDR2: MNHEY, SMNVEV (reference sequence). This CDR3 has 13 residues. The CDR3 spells CASSTGAYNEQFF. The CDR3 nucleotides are TGTGCCAGCAGCACAGGGGCATACAATGAGCAGTTCTTC.